The 30 T cell receptor beta chains listed next were all sequenced from one sample in a study of PD-L1 blockade in urothelial cancer. The table came from immunoSEQ multiplex PCR; TCRdb's copy has only in-frame clones and leaves some out. This sample has around 33,000 clones, with approximately 80% found just once. Material: PBMCs, obtained around atezolizumab (anti-PD-L1) treatment. The receptors originated from a man aged 65 to 79 with urothelial cancer.

This chain connects TRBV7-9 to TRBJ2-3; 11 nucleotides align to TRBD2. The CDR3 loop spans 17 amino acids. CDR1 and CDR2 (germline): SEHNR, FQNEAQ (reference sequence). Trimming removed 4 bases from V and 5 bases from J; junction bases left unmatched: 11. The CDR3 coding sequence is TGTGCCAGCAGCTCAAGATGGACTAGCGGGCGGGGAGATACGCAGTATTTT. Its protein is CASSSRWTSGRGDTQYF. Looking up the rest from reference TRBV7-9 and TRBJ2-3 gives the full variable domain: DTGVSQNPRHKITKRGQNVTFRCDPISEHNRLYWYRQTLGQGPEFLTYFQNEAQLEKSRLLSDRFSAERPKGSFSTLEIQRTEQGDSAMYLCASSSRWTSGRGDTQYFGPGTRLTVL.

V is TRBV5-1 and J is TRBJ2-3, with TRBD2 identical over 7 bases. The CDR3 spans 13 residues. Germline values: CDR1 SGHRS, CDR2 YFSETQ. V lost 2 bases and J lost 5; bases outside the gene matches: 2. CDR3 nucleotides: TGCGCCAGCAGCTTAGGACTAGTAGATACGCAGTATTTT. It translates to CASSLGLVDTQYF.

This chain uses TRBV7-2 with TRBJ1-2, with D possibly matching TRBD1 (5 bases). Germline CDR1 and CDR2: SGHTA and FQGNSA. This CDR3 is built from 14 residues. V was pared by 1 base and J by 8 bases, with 14 bases between. DNA of the CDR3: TGTGCCAGCAGCTTAGACCTTGACAGCGTGGGCTACACCTTC. Its protein product is CASSLDLDSVGYTF.

This clone came up once. CDR3: CASSWAGLAGFSYEQYF. In DNA form, the CDR3 reads TGTGCCAGCAGTTGGGCCGGACTAGCGGGCTTCTCCTACGAGCAGTACTTC. The chain combines TRBV7-8 with TRBJ2-7, with 11 nucleotides matching TRBD2. Germline loops: CDR1 SGHVS, CDR2 FQNEAQ. Trimming at V came to 6 bases and at J to 0 bases, leaving 10 bases not matched to a gene. The CDR3 has 17 residues.

CDR3 nucleotides: TGTGCCAGCAGTCTGGGACAGAGACGCGGCGGCTACACCTTC. Translation gives CASSLGQRRGGYTF. The V gene is TRBV28, the J gene TRBJ1-2; 7 bases are a match to TRBD1. The CDR3 is made up of 14 amino acids. The germline V gene encodes CDR1 MDHEN and CDR2 SYDVKM. Unmatched junction bases numbered 11, after V lost 5 bases and J lost 8 bases.

This rearrangement joins TRBV4-1 to TRBJ1-2, with 9 bases matching TRBD1. Unmatched junction bases numbered 6, after V lost 6 bases and J lost 7 bases. The CDR3 is made up of 13 amino acids. Germline V gene lookup returns CDR1 MGHRA and CDR2 YSYEKL. CDR3 sequence (DNA): TGCGCCAGCAGTCCCGGGACAGGGCTTGGCTACACCTTC. Protein sequence: CASSPGTGLGYTF.

The chain has TRBV11-3 and TRBJ2-2, with D maybe TRBD1 (6 bases). Germline CDR1 SGHNT, CDR2 YENEEA. V was shortened by 5 bases and J by 4 bases, with 11 bases between the two germline ends. The CDR3 has 14 amino acids. The CDR3 sequence: CASSSSTGTGELFF. Here the CDR3 DNA reads TGTGCCAGCAGCAGCTCGACAGGCACCGGGGAGCTGTTTTTT.

This chain connects TRBV16 to TRBJ1-1; D is perhaps TRBD1 (6 bases). Germline V gene sequence: CDR1 KGHSY, CDR2 FQNENV. The CDR3 covers 14 residues. Trimming removed 4 bases at V and 4 bases at J, with 13 bases between. In DNA form, the CDR3 reads TGTGCCAGCAGCCTACGGCAGGGGAGCACTGAAGCTTTCTTT. Its translation is CASSLRQGSTEAFF.

The chain couples TRBV5-8 to TRBJ1-2; TRBD1 might be the D (6 bases). This CDR3 spans 15 amino acids. In germline, CDR1 is SGHTS, CDR2 YDEGEE. V lost 4 bases to trimming and J lost 0 bases, with 13 bases between them. CDR3 amino acids: CASSLQGLTNYGYTF. The CDR3 nucleotides are TGTGCCAGCAGCCTACAGGGATTAACTAACTATGGCTACACCTTC.

The chain combines TRBV6-1 with TRBJ2-2; 9 bases align to TRBD2. Germline assignment: CDR1 MNHNS and CDR2 SASEGT. The CDR3 consists of 17 residues. V was clipped by 3 bases and J by 3 bases; unmatched bases: 8. In DNA, the CDR3 is TGTGCCAGCAGTGACCCACCTAGCGGGACCTACACCGGGGAGCTGTTTTTT. This sequence encodes CASSDPPSGTYTGELFF.

The chain links TRBV7-3 to TRBJ1-5; a weak D match, TRBD1 (5 bases). V was shortened by 2 bases and J by 1 base, with 18 bases between the two germline ends. Per germline, CDR1 SGHTA and CDR2 FQGTGA. The CDR3 contains 18 residues. The CDR3 coding sequence is TGTGCCAGCAGCTTATTGTCCCGGGAGAGGGGCAGCAATCAGCCCCAGCATTTT. As protein: CASSLLSRERGSNQPQHF. Drawing the rest from reference TRBV7-3 and TRBJ1-5, the complete variable domain is GAGVSQTPSNKVTEKGKYVELRCDPISGHTALYWYRQSLGQGPEFLIYFQGTGAADDSGLPNDRFFAVRPEGSVSTLKIQRTERGDSAVYLCASSLLSRERGSNQPQHFGDGTRLSIL.

The V gene is TRBV5-1, the J gene TRBJ1-1; the D gene is possibly TRBD1 (5 bases). Germline CDR1 SGHRS, CDR2 YFSETQ. V lost 7 bases and J 1 base, leaving 11 bases between the germline ends. The CDR3 runs 13 residues. The CDR3 spells CASGETANTEAFF. For the CDR3, the DNA is TGCGCCAGCGGCGAGACAGCGAACACTGAAGCTTTCTTT.

V and J are TRBV6-5 and TRBJ1-5; a possible D gene is TRBD1 (5 bases). The germline CDR1 and CDR2 sequences are MNHEY and SVGAGI. V gave up 6 bases and J gave up 3 bases, with 15 bases separating them. The CDR3 is made up of 15 amino acids. DNA of the CDR3: TGTGCCAGCAGATCAGGAACAGGATTCAATCAGCCCCAGCATTTT. This translates into CASRSGTGFNQPQHF.

This clone was counted once. This chain uses TRBV18 with TRBJ2-7; possibly TRBD1 for D (6 bases). CDR3 length: 14 residues. Deletions cut 4 bases from V and 5 bases from J, with 15 bases between. Germline V gene lookup returns CDR1 KGHSH and CDR2 LQKENI. CDR3 region: CASSLQQGPDEQYF. DNA for the CDR3: TGTGCCAGCTCACTGCAGCAGGGGCCAGACGAGCAGTACTTC. Using reference TRBV18 and TRBJ2-7 for the parts outside the CDR3, the full variable domain is NAGVMQNPRHLVRRRGQEARLRCSPMKGHSHVYWYRQLPEEGLKFMVYLQKENIIDESGMPKERFSAEFPKEGPSILRIQQVVRGDSAAYFCASSLQQGPDEQYFGPGTRLTVT.

This clone is deemed medium-sized. The chain combines TRBV7-3 with TRBJ1-1; 10 positions match TRBD1. The CDR3 covers 13 residues. The ends lost 5 bases at V and 7 bases at J; junction bases unmatched: 4. Germline assignment: CDR1 SGHTA and CDR2 FQGTGA. DNA for the CDR3: TGTGCCAGCAGCGTTGACAGGGGGCGTGAAGCTTTCTTT. Amino acid sequence: CASSVDRGREAFF.

The rearrangement links TRBV7-2 to TRBJ1-5, with D unclear. This CDR3 has 13 amino acids. CDR1 SGHTA and CDR2 FQGNSA come from the germline V gene. Between the trimmed V and J ends, which lost 1 base and 9 bases, there was a span of 10 bases. The DNA for the CDR3 is TGTGCCAGCAGCTTAGGTCCGAACGGGCCCCAGCATTTT. It specifies CASSLGPNGPQHF.

V and J are TRBV5-1 and TRBJ2-7, with TRBD1 matching 9 bases. CDR1 and CDR2 (germline): SGHRS, YFSETQ. With V trimmed by 3 bases and J by 7 bases, 2 bases remained unmatched. The CDR3 is 12 amino acids. For the CDR3, the DNA is TGCGCCAGCAGCTACGGACAGGGGGAGCAGTACTTC. This gives the protein CASSYGQGEQYF.

This chain connects TRBV14 to TRBJ2-7, with D perhaps matching TRBD2 (5 bases). V lost 1 base and J 7 bases, leaving 11 bases between the germline ends. The CDR3 runs 13 residues. Germline V gene sequence: CDR1 SGHDN, CDR2 FVKESK. For the CDR3, the DNA is TGTGCCAGCAGCCAAGTGAGAACGGGGGAGCAGTACTTC. This encodes CASSQVRTGEQYF.

The rearrangement joins TRBV7-9 to TRBJ2-3, with TRBD2 identical over 9 bases. J was trimmed by 3 bases and V by 4 bases; bases with no gene match: 5. The CDR3 consists of 15 residues. Germline CDR1 reads SEHNR; CDR2 reads FQNEAQ (reference sequence). The DNA for the CDR3 is TGTGCCAGCAGCTCTCTAGCGGGGAGGACAGATACGCAGTATTTT. Protein product: CASSSLAGRTDTQYF.

This clone was seen only once. V and J are TRBV4-1 and TRBJ1-3; tentatively, D is TRBD1 (5 bases). The V end was cut by 4 bases, the J end by 0 bases, with 10 bases between. This CDR3 is 15 amino acids long. Germline-derived CDR1 and CDR2 are MGHRA and YSYEKL. DNA of the CDR3: TGCGCCAGCAGCCGAGCTCAGGGCTCTGGAAACACCATATATTTT. The encoded protein is CASSRAQGSGNTIYF.

The V gene is TRBV2, the J gene TRBJ2-2, with D unresolved. The germline V gene encodes CDR1 SNHLY and CDR2 FYNNEI. The CDR3 spans 14 residues. Trimming took off 3 bases at V and 1 base at J, with 6 bases between the two ends. The CDR3 DNA reads TGTGCCAGCAGTGAGGCTGAGAACACCGGGGAGCTGTTTTTT. Translation gives CASSEAENTGELFF.

V is TRBV4-1 and J is TRBJ2-5; no clear D gene. Germline values: CDR1 MGHRA, CDR2 YSYEKL. V was cut by 4 bases and J by 2 bases, with 8 bases left in between. CDR3 size: 13 residues. CDR3 protein: CASSLALQETQYF. CDR3 DNA sequence: TGCGCCAGCAGCCTAGCACTACAAGAGACCCAGTACTTC.

The V gene is TRBV9, the J gene TRBJ2-2; 12 nucleotides align to TRBD2. From germline, CDR1 is SGDLS and CDR2 YYNGEE. CDR3 length: 17 amino acids. With 4 bases clipped from V and 5 bases from J, the junction kept 9 bases outside the gene matches. DNA of the CDR3: TGTGCCAGCAGCCGGACTAGCGGGGCCTTGGGAACCGGGGAGCTGTTTTTT. As protein: CASSRTSGALGTGELFF.

The chain joins TRBV7-2 to TRBJ1-3, with 7 nucleotides matching TRBD1. The V segment lost 2 bases and the J segment 7 bases; nucleotides outside the gene matches: 5. The CDR3 is made up of 14 amino acids. CDR1 SGHTA and CDR2 FQGNSA come from the germline V gene. The CDR3: CASSLTQGWNTIYF. The CDR3 DNA reads TGTGCCAGCAGCTTAACACAGGGGTGGAACACCATATATTTT.

This clone was seen a single time. V gene TRBV7-2 combines with J gene TRBJ2-2; 7 nucleotides align to TRBD1. CDR1 SGHTA and CDR2 FQGNSA come from the germline V gene. The CDR3 is 14 residues long. The junction had 7 bases not matched to a gene; V was cut back by 6 bases and J by 6 bases. The CDR3 loop reads CASRSRQGPGELFF. The DNA for the CDR3 is TGTGCCAGCAGGTCCAGACAGGGCCCCGGGGAGCTGTTTTTT.

The chain combines TRBV28 with TRBJ1-2; D might be TRBD1 (6 bases). This CDR3 region has 16 residues. V lost 5 bases to trimming and J lost 8 bases, with 24 bases between them. Germline CDR1 is MDHEN and CDR2 is SYDVKM. DNA for the CDR3: TGTGCCAGCAGTGGCCTGGGGGCAGCAAGGAACCGGGGCTACACCTTC. This gives the protein CASSGLGAARNRGYTF.

The rearrangement links TRBV11-3 to TRBJ2-1, with TRBD2 as a possible D gene (6 bases). V lost 6 bases, J lost 4 bases, and 10 bases lay in between. Germline V gene lookup returns CDR1 SGHNT and CDR2 YENEEA. This CDR3 comprises 13 residues. CDR3 residues: CASSRGGYNEQFF. CDR3 nucleotide sequence: TGTGCCAGCAGTCGGGGAGGATACAATGAGCAGTTCTTC.

In this sample, this clone turned up once. V gene TRBV25-1 combines with J gene TRBJ1-4, with 9 bases aligning to TRBD1. V lost 3 bases, J lost 0 bases, and 5 bases stayed unmatched. The CDR3 has 17 amino acids. Germline V gene data show CDR1 as MGHDK and CDR2 as SYGVNS. The CDR3 loop is CASSDWTGETTNEKLFF. As DNA, the CDR3 is TGTGCCAGCAGTGATTGGACAGGGGAAACAACTAATGAAAAACTGTTTTTT.

V usage is TRBV21-1 and J usage is TRBJ1-2; the listed D gene, TRBD1, was not tested against the DNA. TRBV21-1 is described as a pseudogene. CDR3 length: 15 amino acids. DNA for the CDR3: TGTGCCAGCCCCACTAGGACAGATAATCCCTATGGCTACACCTTC. Its translation: CASPTRTDNPYGYTF.

The chain employs TRBV9 and TRBJ2-2; 10 bases fit TRBD2. Germline V gene lookup returns CDR1 SGDLS and CDR2 YYNGEE. The CDR3 extends over 16 amino acids. V lost 0 bases to trimming and J lost 4 bases; unmatched junction nucleotides: 3. This CDR3 is CASSVELAGPTGELFF. In nucleotides, the CDR3 is TGTGCCAGCAGCGTAGAACTAGCGGGACCCACCGGGGAGCTGTTTTTT.